The clone carrying this T cell receptor (beta chain) was found a few times. Its target is unknown. Reverse transcription of all isolated RNA meant that expressed TCRB transcripts were sequenced. Assay: immunoSEQ multiplex PCR; the TCRdb copy retains only in-frame clones and omits some. Found here are about 340,000 clones, about 13% of them singletons; the top ten hold approximately 0.016%. This entry comes from a study of beta chain features in type 1 diabetes. Study summary: Investigators examined around 98 million sorted cells across all samples. Findings and caveats of the study: Researchers report that Type 1 diabetes patients had moderately but significantly shorter TCRB CDR3s across all four CD4+ subsets.

CDR1 and CDR2 from the germline V gene are SGHDN and FVKESK. Trimming took 0 bases from V and 7 from J, leaving 6 bases between them. The CDR3 loop spans 12 amino acids. The chain employs TRBV14 and TRBJ1-1; D uncertain. The sample taken for sequencing was naive CD4+ T cells from blood. This sequence was found in a woman between 18 and 29 years old with type 1 diabetes. As DNA, the CDR3 is TGTGCCAGCAGCCAAGACAGTGGTGAAGCTTTCTTT. This encodes CASSQDSGEAFF.